These 30 T cell receptor beta chains originate from one sample sequenced in a study of cytomegalovirus exposure and HLA in healthy donors. In the PCR, 60 Vbeta and 13 Jbeta primers were used. Clones were read by immunoSEQ multiplex PCR, and TCRdb kept only the in-frame ones, dropping some. Of over 120,000 clones in the sample, 70% are singletons; the top ten hold under 2.5%. Sequenced sample: PBMCs. The source is a woman aged 55 to 70 in good health and CMV-seropositive.

The rearrangement links TRBV11-2 to TRBJ2-5, with D perhaps TRBD2 (5 bases). The V gene's germline CDR1 is SGHAT and CDR2 FQNNGV. Trimming shortened V by 3 bases and J by 5 bases, and 13 bases separated the two germline ends. The CDR3 is 14 residues long. This CDR3 is CASSFSAARETQYF. For the CDR3, the DNA is TGTGCCAGCAGCTTTTCAGCGGCTAGGGAGACCCAGTACTTC.

Only a few counts were recorded for this clone. The CDR3 loop is CASSSGILNTEAFF. In DNA, the CDR3 is TGTGCCAGCAGCTCCGGGATTCTAAACACTGAAGCTTTCTTT. The chain uses TRBV5-4 and TRBJ1-1; unclear D gene. The CDR3 covers 14 residues. The germline V and J ends were trimmed by 3 bases and 2 bases, with 11 bases remaining between them. Germline V gene lookup returns CDR1 SGHNT and CDR2 YYREEE (reference sequence).

The chain joins TRBV7-2 to TRBJ2-3; 8 nucleotides align to TRBD1. Trimming took 5 bases from V and 4 from J; bases not matched to a gene: 8. This CDR3 is built from 15 residues. The germline V gene has CDR1 SGHTA and CDR2 FQGNSA. In nucleotides, the CDR3 is TGTGCCAGCAGCACGAGACAGGGGTGGCCAGATACGCAGTATTTT. As protein: CASSTRQGWPDTQYF.

The rearrangement links TRBV6-6 to TRBJ2-1, with D possibly being TRBD2 (5 bases). The CDR3 spans 16 residues. The V gene lost 4 bases and the J gene lost 8 bases, with 21 bases spanning the gap. Germline V gene lookup returns CDR1 MNHNY and CDR2 SVGAGI (reference sequence). In DNA, the CDR3 is TGTGCCAGCAGTTCTAACGAGAACTCCTTCGGGGATGAGCAGTTCTTC. Translating it yields CASSSNENSFGDEQFF.

The V call is TRBV28, the J call TRBJ1-2; 11 bases map to TRBD1. CDR1 is MDHEN and CDR2 is SYDVKM in the germline V gene. V was pared by 3 bases and J by 12 bases, with 6 bases of the junction left unmatched. CDR3 size: 13 residues. In DNA, the CDR3 is TGTGCCAGCAGTTTGTGGGACAGGGGGTCCCACACCTTC. Protein product: CASSLWDRGSHTF.

This chain connects TRBV19 to TRBJ1-4; 10 bases fit TRBD1. The CDR3 extends over 16 amino acids. Looked up from germline, CDR1 is LNHDA and CDR2 is SQIVND (reference sequence). The ends lost 3 bases at V and 8 bases at J; junction bases unmatched: 9. CDR3 loop: CASSIPATGGIEKLFF. The CDR3 coding sequence is TGTGCCAGTAGTATTCCAGCGACAGGGGGCATAGAAAAACTGTTTTTT.

This clone was counted between two and nine times. The chain recombines TRBV27 with TRBJ2-5; 7 bases are shared with TRBD2. CDR3 size: 15 residues. Trimming removed 5 bases from V and 5 bases from J; junction bases left unmatched: 11. Germline V gene lookup returns CDR1 MNHEY and CDR2 SMNVEV (reference sequence). The CDR3 here is CASSPRGDPMETQYF. The CDR3 DNA is TGTGCCAGCAGTCCCCGGGGGGATCCCATGGAGACCCAGTACTTC.

The genes are TRBV5-6 and TRBJ2-5, with D hard to call. With the DNA end fitting TRBJ2-7 better, the J assignment may be wrong. The CDR3 contains 15 residues. Per the germline V gene, CDR1 is SGHDT and CDR2 is YYEEEE. The CDR3: CASSLVSRYEYEQYF. DNA of the CDR3: TGTGCCAGCAGCTTGGTATCCAGGTATGAGTACGAGCAGTACTTC.

V is TRBV27 and J is TRBJ1-5, with TRBD1 matching over 7 bases. The germline gives CDR1 MNHEY, CDR2 SMNVEV (reference sequence). V shed 0 bases, J shed 5 bases, and the junction held 7 bases outside the gene matches. The CDR3 totals 16 residues. This CDR3 reads CASSLSSLRGHQPQHF. The CDR3 DNA is TGTGCCAGCAGTTTATCGTCTCTAAGGGGGCATCAGCCCCAGCATTTT.

This chain uses TRBV7-9 with TRBJ1-2, with 7 bases aligning to TRBD1. The germline V gene has CDR1 SEHNR and CDR2 FQNEAQ (reference sequence). The CDR3 consists of 13 residues. V was pared by 4 bases and J by 6 bases, with 5 bases of the junction left unmatched. DNA of the CDR3: TGTGCCAGCAGCTCACTCCAGGGGGATGGCTACACCTTC. This codes for CASSSLQGDGYTF.

The gene calls are TRBV10-2 and TRBJ1-5; possible D gene TRBD1, 5 bases. The V gene's germline CDR1 is WSHSY and CDR2 SAAADI. There are 16 residues in the CDR3. The germline V and J ends were trimmed by 2 bases and 3 bases, with 14 bases remaining between them. CDR3 sequence reads: CASSEPGTLNNQPQHF. The CDR3 region has the DNA TGCGCCAGCAGTGAGCCCGGGACTCTTAACAATCAGCCCCAGCATTTT.

On this clone: An end of the junction does not agree with germline; a read error may underlie this. The chain recombines TRBV29-1 with TRBJ1-2, with a tentative D call TRBD1 (6 bases). This CDR3 comprises 12 residues. Germline values: CDR1 SQVTM, CDR2 ANQGSEA. Here the CDR3 reads CSVEGRGYGYTF. The DNA of the CDR3 is TGCAGCGTGGAAGGTAGGGGGTATGGCTACACCTTC.

The DNA for the CDR3 is TGTGCCAGCAGTTTCCCGCCCGGGAATGGCTACACCTTC. This codes for CASSFPPGNGYTF. The rearrangement joins TRBV28 to TRBJ1-2; D gene ambiguous. There are 13 residues in the CDR3. V lost 3 bases and J 6 bases, leaving 11 bases between the germline ends. The germline V gene encodes CDR1 MDHEN and CDR2 SYDVKM.

V and J are TRBV6-1 and TRBJ1-1; possibly TRBD1 for D (5 bases). CDR1 is MNHNS, CDR2 SASEGT, per germline. The CDR3 contains 14 residues. V was shortened by 7 bases and J by 1 base, with 13 bases between the two germline ends. CDR3 protein: CASMQGWKNTEAFF. In DNA form, the CDR3 reads TGTGCCAGCATGCAGGGCTGGAAGAACACTGAAGCTTTCTTT.

In its sample, this clone was seen a few times. The CDR3 sequence: CASSLGAGRGDEKLFF. CDR3 bases: TGTGCCAGCAGTTTAGGTGCGGGGAGGGGTGATGAAAAACTGTTTTTT. This chain connects TRBV28 to TRBJ1-4, with D possibly TRBD1 on 5 matching bases. Germline V lookup: CDR1 MDHEN, CDR2 SYDVKM. There are 16 residues in the CDR3. Trimming removed 2 bases at V and 6 bases at J, with 16 bases between.

The chain carries TRBV11-2 and TRBJ1-2; 10 nucleotides line up with TRBD1. The V segment lost 1 base and the J segment 7 bases; nucleotides outside the gene matches: 3. Germline V gives CDR1 SGHAT, CDR2 FQNNGV. The CDR3 is 14 residues long. CDR3 DNA: TGTGCCAGCAGCTTAGCGACAGGGGGCTCTGGCTACACCTTC. As protein: CASSLATGGSGYTF.

Only one count was recorded for this clone. The rearrangement joins TRBV6-6 to TRBJ2-3; 7 positions match TRBD1. V lost 5 bases and J lost 0; bases outside the gene matches: 5. The CDR3 loop spans 15 amino acids. Germline values: CDR1 MNHNY, CDR2 SVGAGI (reference sequence). In nucleotides, the CDR3 is TGTGCCAGCAGTGGGACAGCGATTAGCACAGATACGCAGTATTTT. Translated: CASSGTAISTDTQYF.

This clone has just a few counts. V and J are TRBV28 and TRBJ2-7; perhaps TRBD1 as D (5 bases). The germline V and J ends were trimmed by 7 bases and 0 bases, with 13 bases remaining between them. The CDR3 totals 14 residues. From germline, CDR1 is MDHEN and CDR2 SYDVKM. The CDR3 here is CASIYQGSSYEQYF. As DNA, the CDR3 is TGTGCCAGCATATACCAGGGAAGCTCCTACGAGCAGTACTTC. Drawing the rest from reference TRBV28 and TRBJ2-7, the complete variable domain is DVKVTQSSRYLVKRTGEKVFLECVQDMDHENMFWYRQDPGLGLRLIYFSYDVKMKEKGDIPEGYSVSREKKERFSLILESASTNQTSMYLCASIYQGSSYEQYFGPGTRLTVT.

This clone was recorded a few times. The chain recombines TRBV30 with TRBJ1-1; 9 positions agree with TRBD1. The ends lost 2 bases at V and 0 bases at J; junction bases unmatched: 4. Germline V gene data show CDR1 as GTSNPN and CDR2 as SVGIG (reference sequence). The CDR3 is 15 amino acids. The DNA of the CDR3 is TGTGCCTGGAGTCACAGGGGGCGACTGAACACTGAAGCTTTCTTT. Residues: CAWSHRGRLNTEAFF.

V usage is TRBV5-6 and J usage is TRBJ2-1; 9 bases agree with TRBD1. The V and J ends lost 2 bases and 9 bases, in that order; junction bases with no gene match: 6. The CDR3 is made up of 14 amino acids. The germline CDR1 and CDR2 sequences are SGHDT and YYEEEE. In DNA form, the CDR3 reads TGTGCCAGCAGCTTTCTGGACAGGGGCAGTGAGCAGTTCTTC. Translating it yields CASSFLDRGSEQFF.

Only a few counts were recorded for this clone. The chain couples TRBV2 to TRBJ1-3, with D maybe TRBD1 (6 bases). This CDR3 comprises 15 residues. V was cut by 5 bases and J by 4 bases, with 15 bases left in between. Germline CDR1 SNHLY, CDR2 FYNNEI. The CDR3 sequence: CASSNDRPLGNTIYF. CDR3 coding DNA: TGTGCCAGCAGTAATGACAGGCCCCTAGGAAACACCATATATTTT.

The chain is built from TRBV5-1 and TRBJ2-1, with 11 bases fitting TRBD2. Germline V lookup: CDR1 SGHRS, CDR2 YFSETQ. The CDR3 covers 15 residues. V lost 3 bases, J lost 9 bases, and 8 bases stayed unmatched. CDR3 protein: CASSSNSGRDGEQFF. CDR3 sequence (DNA): TGCGCCAGCAGCTCAAATAGCGGGAGGGATGGTGAGCAGTTCTTC.

In the case of this clone: Different DNA sequences within this sample yield the same CDR3. The chain recombines TRBV5-6 with TRBJ1-3; tentatively, D is TRBD1 (5 bases). V was clipped by 0 bases and J by 2 bases, with 6 bases between them. The CDR3 is made up of 14 amino acids. The germline CDR1 and CDR2 sequences are SGHDT and YYEEEE. The CDR3 spells CASSLGQTGNTIYF. The CDR3 nucleotides are TGTGCCAGCAGCTTGGGACAGACTGGAAACACCATATATTTT.

The rearrangement links TRBV5-1 to TRBJ1-2, with a tentative D call TRBD1 (5 bases). Germline-derived CDR1 and CDR2 are SGHRS and YFSETQ. V dropped 0 bases and J dropped 8 bases, with 8 bases sitting between them. This CDR3 comprises 12 residues. CDR3 region: CASSLGSGGYTF. As DNA, the CDR3 is TGCGCCAGCAGCTTGGGTTCAGGGGGCTACACCTTC.

The J gene is TRBJ2-3, the V gene TRBV19; 7 nucleotides align to TRBD2. Trimming at V came to 3 bases and at J to 0 bases, leaving 6 bases not matched to a gene. Germline CDR1 and CDR2: LNHDA and SQIVND (reference sequence). The CDR3 covers 16 residues. The CDR3: CASSIASGSSTDTQYF. As DNA, the CDR3 is TGTGCCAGTAGTATCGCTAGCGGTTCTAGCACAGATACGCAGTATTTT.

The CDR3 DNA reads as TGTGCCAGCAGCTCTCAGCAGACTAGGGGTCCCTGGGATACGCAGTATTTT. Translation gives CASSSQQTRGPWDTQYF. This chain links TRBV7-8 with TRBJ2-3; perhaps TRBD2 as D (6 bases). This CDR3 comprises 17 residues. Looked up from germline, CDR1 is SGHVS and CDR2 is FQNEAQ. Trimming cost V 4 bases and J 6 bases, with 23 bases left between them.

The table lists this clone with a few counts. The CDR3 is CAGGFAGAQETQYF. The CDR3 bases are TGTGCCGGGGGTTTTGCAGGGGCCCAAGAGACCCAGTACTTC. The V call is TRBV6-1, the J call TRBJ2-5; possible D gene TRBD1, 6 bases. V dropped 11 bases and J dropped 1 base, with 17 bases sitting between them. CDR1 MNHNS and CDR2 SASEGT come from the germline V gene. The CDR3 runs 14 residues.

The rearrangement links TRBV6-5 to TRBJ1-3, with 7 positions matching TRBD1. The CDR3 is made up of 14 amino acids. Per germline, CDR1 MNHEY and CDR2 SVGAGI. The trim removed 6 bases at V and 4 bases at J, leaving 6 bases unmatched. The CDR3, as DNA: TGTGCCAGCAGCCCCGGGACAGCGGGAAACACCATATATTTT. Translating gives CASSPGTAGNTIYF.

This clone is a singleton in its sample. The CDR3 DNA is TGCGCCAGCAGCTTGATCAGAGGACTACCCTACGAGCAGTACTTC. Protein product: CASSLIRGLPYEQYF. The chain has TRBV5-1 and TRBJ2-7; tentative D call: TRBD2 (6 bases). V was trimmed by 1 base and J by 2 bases, leaving 13 bases between them. The CDR3 covers 15 residues. Per the germline V gene, CDR1 is SGHRS and CDR2 is YFSETQ.

This clone was observed a few times. V gene TRBV27 combines with J gene TRBJ1-2; maybe TRBD1 (5 bases). Germline assignment: CDR1 MNHEY and CDR2 SMNVEV (reference sequence). The CDR3 is made up of 12 amino acids. V was shortened by 7 bases and J by 7 bases, with 13 bases between the two germline ends. CDR3 DNA: TGTGCCAGCACCTCATCGGGGGGTGGCTACACCTTC. Its translation: CASTSSGGGYTF.